This entry is about one TCR beta chain. Its antigen is unidentified. This sample stems from a study of metastatic and nonmetastatic thyroid tumors. Broader study findings: Benign nodules were reported to have significantly lower TCR beta diversity than malignant thyroid tumors, in blood and tumor.

TCRdb re-processed the PCR reads through MiXCR. The sample consists of some 20,000 clones, roughly a third of them appearing once. None of the patients had undergone any treatment ahead of thyroid surgery. V was shortened by 5 bases and J by 0 bases, with 14 bases between the two germline ends. Per germline, CDR1 PRHDT and CDR2 FYEKMQ (reference sequence). This CDR3 spans 15 amino acids. The sequence was collected from a female donor with papillary thyroid cancer or a benign thyroid nodule (not recorded which). Some clones in this sample may be carry-over from other donors' samples. The sequencing input was tumor tissue. The chain links TRBV13 to TRBJ2-7, with a tentative D call TRBD1 (6 bases). The CDR3 region is CASSPEGVSSYEQYF. Here the CDR3 DNA reads TGTGCCAGCAGCCCCGAGGGGGTAAGCTCCTACGAGCAGTACTTC.